This T cell receptor (beta chain) originates from a study of T-cell reconstitution after alpha-beta-depleted transplantation in children. Study findings and constraints: T cells produced anew were the main source of T-cell counts and diversity one year after transplant. Several hundred expanded graft clones reportedly gave rise to the alpha-beta T cells present about two months after transplant.

A single count supports this clonotype. Its matching antigen is unknown. TCRbeta library preparation incorporated unique molecular identifiers. TCRdb redid the calling of the PCR reads with MiXCR, one entry per CDR3 protein. Of more than 75,000 distinct CDR3 sequences in the sample, 20% to 25% were seen once. V was clipped by 4 bases and J by 4 bases; unmatched bases: 7. Germline V gene data show CDR1 as MNHNS and CDR2 as SASEGT. CDR3 length: 16 amino acids. Sequenced here: PBMCs, sampled before TCRalphabeta/CD19-depleted stem cell transplant. The chain has TRBV6-1 and TRBJ2-6; 7 bases are a match to TRBD1. The sequence was obtained from a boy between 2 and 15 years old with acute lymphoblastic leukemia, due to receive a stem cell transplant. The CDR3 here is CASSGQGFSGANVLTF. The CDR3 nucleotides are TGTGCCAGCAGTGGACAGGGATTCTCCGGGGCCAACGTCCTGACTTTC.